The 28 T cell receptor beta chains given below trace back to one sample, sequenced in a study of blood T cells in healthy people across ages. Sample-barcoded 5' priming and a J-beta primer mix drove a second PCR of roughly 7 to 11 cycles. Using its own MiXCR run on the 5' RACE reads, TCRdb lists one record per CDR3 protein. The sample gives fewer than 2,000,000 distinct CDR3 sequences, approximately 32% of which show up once; approximately 10% is in the top ten. The specimen sequenced was blood. These receptors all come from a woman aged 25 to 39 in good health.

V and J are TRBV5-4 and TRBJ2-1; perhaps TRBD1 as D (6 bases). The CDR3 spans 14 residues. Germline CDR1 SGHNT, CDR2 YYREEE (reference sequence). V lost 10 bases and J 0 bases, leaving 14 bases between the germline ends. The CDR3 loop is CAGQTTGSYNEQFF. The DNA of the CDR3 is TGTGCCGGCCAAACGACAGGCTCCTACAATGAGCAGTTCTTC.

This chain links TRBV5-5 with TRBJ2-7, with D perhaps assigned TRBD1 or TRBD2 (5 bases each). This CDR3 is 14 amino acids long. In germline, CDR1 is SGHKS, CDR2 YYEKEE (reference sequence). V gave up 6 bases and J gave up 0 bases, with 13 bases separating them. In nucleotides, the CDR3 is TGTGCCAGCATCCTGGGACCGAGCTCCTACGAGCAGTACTTC. It specifies CASILGPSSYEQYF.

The V call is TRBV20-1, the J call TRBJ2-3; 10 bases agree with TRBD2. The junction had 17 bases not matched to a gene; V was cut back by 7 bases and J by 7 bases. Germline CDR1 is DFQATT and CDR2 is SNEGSKA (reference sequence). CDR3 length: 16 amino acids. The CDR3 loop is CSVNSGTSEPTHTQYF. The CDR3 DNA reads TGCAGTGTTAATTCCGGGACTAGCGAGCCCACCCATACGCAGTATTTT.

This clonotype was counted only a few times. The chain recombines TRBV7-2 with TRBJ2-7, with 8 bases fitting TRBD1. Per the germline V gene, CDR1 is SGHTA and CDR2 is FQGNSA. This CDR3 spans 16 amino acids. The V segment lost 5 bases and the J segment 3 bases; nucleotides outside the gene matches: 12. The CDR3 nucleotides read TGTGCCAGCAGCGGATCGGGACAGGTTATCCTCTACGAGCAGTACTTC. This codes for CASSGSGQVILYEQYF.

This clonotype has ten or more counts. The CDR3 nucleotides read TGTGCCAGCAGCTTGGCCGGTGGGACAGGGGGAGAAAAACTGTTTTTT. Protein sequence: CASSLAGGTGGEKLFF. The gene calls are TRBV5-5 and TRBJ1-4; TRBD1 matches 11 bases. This CDR3 is 16 amino acids long. Germline loops: CDR1 SGHKS, CDR2 YYEKEE (reference sequence). The trim removed 0 bases at V and 8 bases at J, leaving 6 bases unmatched.

The gene calls are TRBV3-1 and TRBJ2-1; weak D call: TRBD1 (6 bases). Germline assignment: CDR1 LGHDT and CDR2 YNNKEL (reference sequence). Trimming stripped 3 bases from V and 11 bases from J, with 14 bases between. The CDR3 contains 13 residues. CDR3 coding DNA: TGTGCCAGCAGCCAGAACAGGGTAAGCAAGCAGTTCTTC. Its translation is CASSQNRVSKQFF.

This clonotype was recorded many times. The V and J genes are TRBV7-9 and TRBJ2-1; 8 nucleotides line up with TRBD1. The germline CDR1 and CDR2 sequences are SEHNR and FQNEAQ (reference sequence). The length of the CDR3 is 15 residues. V dropped 1 base and J dropped 5; count of bases not matched to a gene: 4. The CDR3 reads CASSLERTGHNEQFF. In DNA form, the CDR3 reads TGTGCCAGCAGCTTAGAGAGGACAGGGCACAATGAGCAGTTCTTC.

The J gene is TRBJ2-2, the V gene TRBV7-2, with 9 bases matching TRBD2. J lost 5 bases, V lost 4 bases, and 11 bases had no gene match. Germline V gives CDR1 SGHTA, CDR2 FQGNSA. CDR3 size: 17 residues. The CDR3 coding sequence is TGTGCCAGCAGCTGGCGTAGTGGCGGGGGGGCGACCGGGGAGCTGTTTTTT. Translation: CASSWRSGGGATGELFF.

This clonotype was observed a few times. The chain uses TRBV24-1 and TRBJ2-1; TRBD1 aligns across 7 bases. Germline CDR1 KGHDR, CDR2 SFDVKD. V was clipped by 4 bases and J by 0 bases; unmatched bases: 11. The CDR3 runs 18 residues. The CDR3 nucleotides read TGTGCCACCAGTGAGTACAGGGGCGCCTCGAGCTCCTACAATGAGCAGTTCTTC. Amino acid sequence: CATSEYRGASSSYNEQFF.

As for this clonotype: Its ends do not fully match the called genes, so a read error is possible. The rearrangement uses TRBV5-1 and TRBJ2-7; no reliable D call. The CDR3 runs to 14 residues. Germline CDR1 reads SGHRS; CDR2 reads YFSETQ. CDR3 coding DNA: TGCGCCGGCAGCTTGGGATCGCCCGACGGCGAGCAGTACTTC. This translates into CAGSLGSPDGEQYF.

The rearrangement uses TRBV15 and TRBJ2-3; D may be TRBD2 (6 bases). Trimming removed 5 bases from V and 1 base from J, with 13 bases in between. In germline, CDR1 is LNHNV, CDR2 YYDKDF (reference sequence). The CDR3 runs 15 residues. CDR3 loop: CATSYEERGTDTQYF. The CDR3 nucleotides read TGTGCCACCAGCTACGAAGAGCGGGGCACAGATACGCAGTATTTT.

The chain links TRBV20-1 to TRBJ1-1, with D unresolved. Germline V gene data show CDR1 as DFQATT and CDR2 as SNEGSKA (reference sequence). V was clipped by 0 bases and J by 5 bases, with 10 bases between them. The CDR3 loop spans 13 amino acids. The chain's CDR3 is CSARDGLGTEAFF. CDR3 bases: TGCAGTGCTAGAGATGGCCTGGGAACTGAAGCTTTCTTT.

V is TRBV2 and J is TRBJ2-7; D ambiguous. The CDR3 consists of 10 residues. Trimming left V 7 bases short and J 9 bases short, with 10 bases between. Germline V gives CDR1 SNHLY, CDR2 FYNNEI. The DNA for the CDR3 is TGTGCCAGCACGGACCTTACGCAGTACTTC. Translated: CASTDLTQYF.

A word on this clonotype: One end of the junction does not line up with germline, which may come from a read error. The rearrangement joins TRBV20-1 to TRBJ1-5; no clear D. Per the germline V gene, CDR1 is DFQATT and CDR2 is SNEGSKA (reference sequence). The CDR3 extends over 15 amino acids. The CDR3 nucleotides are TGCAGTGCTAGATGGCAGGACTATAGCAATCGGCCCCAGCATTTT. This codes for CSARWQDYSNRPQHF.

This clonotype was found once. CDR3 coding DNA: TGTGCCAGCAGCCTAGGGGTCAAACGCGAAGAGACCCAGTACTTC. Encoded protein: CASSLGVKREETQYF. The rearrangement uses TRBV12-3 or TRBV12-4 and TRBJ2-5; maybe TRBD1 (5 bases). This CDR3 has 15 amino acids. Trimming stripped 6 bases from V and 3 bases from J, with 17 bases between.

Comments on this clonotype: A clone one base away is much larger, so this may be a read error. The rearrangement joins TRBV3-1 to TRBJ1-2, with TRBD1 identical over 7 bases. V lost 0 bases and J lost 10; bases outside the gene matches: 5. Germline CDR1 and CDR2: LGHDT and YNNKEL (reference sequence). CDR3 size: 13 residues. CDR3 residues: CASSQDYRGDYTF. For the CDR3, the DNA is TGTGCCAGCAGCCAAGACTACAGGGGAGACTACACCTTC.

The genes are TRBV20-1 and TRBJ2-5, with TRBD1 identical over 7 bases. V dropped 1 base and J dropped 5; count of bases not matched to a gene: 13. CDR1 and CDR2 (germline): DFQATT, SNEGSKA (reference sequence). There are 16 residues in the CDR3. In DNA form, the CDR3 reads TGCAGTGCTAGAGGGGGGAGACAGGGAACTAGGGAGACCCAGTACTTC. Translated: CSARGGRQGTRETQYF.

The chain is built from TRBV6-6 and TRBJ2-3, with 7 bases matching TRBD2. Germline assignment: CDR1 MNHNY and CDR2 SVGAGI (reference sequence). Trimming took 6 bases from V and 0 from J; bases not matched to a gene: 9. This CDR3 region has 16 residues. DNA of the CDR3: TGTGCCAGCAGAGCGGGGAGAGAGGCGAGCACAGATACGCAGTATTTT. Translation gives CASRAGREASTDTQYF.

The J gene is TRBJ1-1, the V gene TRBV7-6; no clear D gene. V lost 5 bases to trimming and J lost 0 bases, with 16 bases between them. The germline V gene has CDR1 SGHVS and CDR2 FNYEAQ. The CDR3 consists of 16 residues. In DNA form, the CDR3 reads TGTGCCAGCAGCCCCGGCAAAGGAGGGATGAACACTGAAGCTTTCTTT. Translation: CASSPGKGGMNTEAFF. Full variable domain (missing parts from reference TRBV7-6 and TRBJ1-1): GAGVSQSPRYKVTKRGQDVALRCDPISGHVSLYWYRQALGQGPEFLTYFNYEAQQDKSGLPNDRFSAERPEGSISTLTIQRTEQRDSAMYRCASSPGKGGMNTEAFFGQGTRLTVV.

This clonotype was picked up one time. A much more abundant neighbour one base away suggests this may be a read error. The J gene is TRBJ2-5, the V gene TRBV6-1, with 13 bases matching TRBD2. The CDR3 has 17 residues. CDR1 and CDR2 (germline): MNHNS, SASEGT. CDR3 amino acids: CASSPSQTSGGQGTQYF. CDR3 coding DNA: TGTGCCAGCAGTCCAAGTCAGACTAGCGGGGGGCAAGGGACCCAGTACTTC.

This clonotype was seen a few times. The chain uses TRBV10-3 and TRBJ1-2, with a tentative D call TRBD1 (6 bases). Germline V gene data show CDR1 as ENHRY and CDR2 as SYGVKD. V lost 6 bases and J lost 8, with 25 bases in between. The length of the CDR3 is 16 residues. The CDR3 DNA reads as TGTGCCATCAGCCCCAGCACCGCGGGGGCGCAGGAAGGCTACACCTTC. The encoded protein is CAISPSTAGAQEGYTF.

The J gene is TRBJ2-1, the V gene TRBV7-3; D is undetermined. The V gene's germline CDR1 is SGHTA and CDR2 FQGTGA. The CDR3 loop spans 13 amino acids. V was shortened by 1 base and J by 7 bases, with 8 bases between the two germline ends. CDR3 in amino acids: CASSLNPRNEQFF. The CDR3 region has the DNA TGTGCCAGCAGCTTAAATCCCCGGAATGAGCAGTTCTTC. The whole variable domain, remainder taken from reference TRBV7-3 and TRBJ2-1, is GAGVSQTPSNKVTEKGKYVELRCDPISGHTALYWYRQSLGQGPEFLIYFQGTGAADDSGLPNDRFFAVRPEGSVSTLKIQRTERGDSAVYLCASSLNPRNEQFFGPGTRLTVL.

The chain has TRBV11-2 and TRBJ2-3, with 7 nucleotides matching TRBD2. Germline V gives CDR1 SGHAT, CDR2 FQNNGV. This CDR3 is built from 16 residues. Trimming at V came to 4 bases and at J to 4 bases, leaving 11 bases not matched to a gene. The CDR3 DNA is TGTGCCAGCAGCTATCGCGGGAGTTCCAGGGCAGATACGCAGTATTTT. It codes for CASSYRGSSRADTQYF.

This clonotype was found many times. The V gene is TRBV7-8, the J gene TRBJ1-5; possible D gene TRBD1, 5 bases. The ends were cut back, 1 base at V and 7 bases at J, with 11 bases in the middle. Germline CDR1 SGHVS, CDR2 FQNEAQ. CDR3 length equals 14 residues. In DNA form, the CDR3 reads TGTGCCAGCAGCTTAGTTGGGGGAGGCCAGCCCCAGCATTTT. Translation: CASSLVGGGQPQHF.

The rearrangement joins TRBV25-1 to TRBJ2-1; either TRBD1 or TRBD2 may fit D (6 bases each). Germline V gene sequence: CDR1 MGHDK, CDR2 SYGVNS. Trimming shortened V by 3 bases and J by 1 base, and 10 bases separated the two germline ends. The CDR3 has 15 amino acids. CDR3 in DNA: TGTGCCAGCAGTGAGGAGGGGGTATCCTACAATGAGCAGTTCTTC. Translating it yields CASSEEGVSYNEQFF.

Comment on this clonotype: This may be a read error, as it is one base from a much larger clone. The V call is TRBV5-1, the J call TRBJ2-5, with D possibly matching TRBD1 (7 bases). The CDR3 length is 15 residues. Trimming removed 4 bases at V and 11 bases at J, with 24 bases between. Germline V gene sequence: CDR1 SGHRS, CDR2 YFSETQ. CDR3 sequence reads: CASSRTGEDYNEQYF. The CDR3 nucleotides read TGCGCCAGCAGCCGGACAGGTGAGGACTACAATGAGCAGTACTTC.

About this clonotype: Here the CDR3 omits its conserved ending phenylalanine or tryptophan, so a read error is the likely source. This chain connects TRBV12-3 or TRBV12-4 to TRBJ1-2; D might be TRBD1 (5 bases). The CDR3 consists of 13 residues. V was pared by 2 bases and J by 5 bases, with 9 bases between. The CDR3 here is CASSLPGGYGYTV. The CDR3 region has the DNA TGTGCCAGCAGTTTACCTGGGGGATATGGCTACACCGTC.

This clonotype appeared a few times. V is TRBV3-1 and J is TRBJ2-3; weak D call: TRBD2 (5 bases). Germline CDR1 reads LGHDT; CDR2 reads YNNKEL (reference sequence). Trimming stripped 4 bases from V and 4 bases from J, with 15 bases between. The CDR3 has 15 residues. The CDR3 here is CASSPRGRGSDTQYF. Here the CDR3 DNA reads TGTGCCAGCAGCCCACGTGGGAGAGGCTCAGATACGCAGTATTTT.